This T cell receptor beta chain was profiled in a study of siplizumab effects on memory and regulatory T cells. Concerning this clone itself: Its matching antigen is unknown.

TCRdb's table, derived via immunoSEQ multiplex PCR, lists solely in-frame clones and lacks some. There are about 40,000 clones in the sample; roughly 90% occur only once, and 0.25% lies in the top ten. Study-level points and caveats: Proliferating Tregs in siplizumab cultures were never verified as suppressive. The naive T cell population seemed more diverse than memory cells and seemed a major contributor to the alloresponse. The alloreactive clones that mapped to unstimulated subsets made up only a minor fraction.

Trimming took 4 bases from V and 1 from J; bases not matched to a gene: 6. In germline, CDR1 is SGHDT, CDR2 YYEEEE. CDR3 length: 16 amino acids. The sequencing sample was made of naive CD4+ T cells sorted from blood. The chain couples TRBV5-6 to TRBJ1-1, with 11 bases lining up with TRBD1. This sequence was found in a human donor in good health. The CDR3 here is CASSPRTGGWNTEAFF. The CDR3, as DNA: TGTGCCAGCAGCCCTAGGACAGGGGGCTGGAACACTGAAGCTTTCTTT.